The source of this T cell receptor (beta chain) is a study of shared clonotypes between healthy human individuals. It was into CD45RA+ naive and CD45RA-negative memory subsets that the CD4+ cells were split. Original data processing: Owing to the provision of junction-only sequences devoid of quality scores by immunoSEQ, filtering differed. Some clones are missing from TCRdb's copy, which holds only in-frame ones; the method was immunoSEQ multiplex PCR. V, J and clone size were drawn from that table, and D and trimming were deduced from the DNA. The data hold about 2,500,000 clones, with around nine tenths observed a single time. V was clipped by 0 bases and J by 5 bases; unmatched bases: 8. CDR3 size: 15 residues. The germline V gene has CDR1 GTSNPN and CDR2 SVGIG (reference sequence).

The gene calls are TRBV30 and TRBJ1-1, with 8 bases identical to TRBD1. Sequenced input: naive CD4+ T cells sorted from blood. The subset is: CD45RA+ positively selected. The origin of this receptor is a young man in good health. The CDR3 sequence: CAWSVHQGARTEAFF. Here the CDR3 DNA reads TGTGCCTGGAGTGTACATCAGGGGGCGAGGACTGAAGCTTTCTTT. The full variable domain, its missing parts supplied by reference TRBV30 and TRBJ1-1, is SQTIHQWPATLVQPVGSPLSLECTVEGTSNPNLYWYRQAAGRGLQLLFYSVGIGQISSEVPQNLSASRPQDRQFILSSKKLLLSDSGFYLCAWSVHQGARTEAFFGQGTRLTVV.